The 6 T cell receptor beta chains below come from one sample, sequenced in a study of shared clonotypes between healthy human individuals. Using immunoSEQ multiplex PCR, the repertoire was profiled, and TCRdb retains in-frame clones only, with some absent. The table lists around 95,000 clones, roughly two thirds of them singletons, with 45% to 50% in the top ten. The specimen was memory CD8+ T cells sorted from blood. The subset: CD45RO+ cells pooled with CCR7-negative TemRA cells. The receptors come from a man under 40 in good health.

This chain joins TRBV29-1 and TRBJ2-7; TRBD2 aligns across 11 bases. Germline-derived CDR1 and CDR2 are SQVTM and ANQGSEA. Losses at the gene ends were 4 bases for V and 3 bases for J; bases not matched to a gene: 2. CDR3 length: 13 amino acids. CDR3 sequence (DNA): TGCAGCGTTGGAGGACTAGCGGGCTACGAGCAGTACTTC. This encodes CSVGGLAGYEQYF.

This clone has only a few counts. The V call is TRBV13, the J call TRBJ2-2; weak D call: TRBD2 (6 bases). Germline V gives CDR1 PRHDT, CDR2 FYEKMQ (reference sequence). The CDR3 sequence is 18 residues long. The ends were cut back, 5 bases at V and 3 bases at J, with 22 bases in the middle. The CDR3 DNA reads as TGTGCCAGCAGCACCGTCCCCCTAGGGGAGGCGGACACCGGGGAGCTGTTTTTT. It specifies CASSTVPLGEADTGELFF.

This clone has a handful of counts. The rearrangement uses TRBV29-1 and TRBJ2-1; TRBD2 agrees at 9 bases. Germline CDR1 and CDR2: SQVTM and ANQGSEA. The CDR3 covers 13 residues. The junction had 5 bases not matched to a gene; V was cut back by 6 bases and J by 5 bases. Here the CDR3 reads CSVRVAGDNEQFF. Written as DNA, the CDR3 is TGCAGCGTCCGGGTAGCGGGAGACAATGAGCAGTTCTTC.

The chain links TRBV30 to TRBJ2-7, with a tentative D call TRBD1 (5 bases). The CDR3 spans 12 residues. V was shortened by 3 bases and J by 2 bases, with 8 bases between the two germline ends. CDR1 is GTSNPN and CDR2 is SVGIG in the germline V gene (reference sequence). CDR3 DNA: TGTGCCTGGAGCGAAGGGGCCTACGAGCAGTACTTC. Its translation: CAWSEGAYEQYF.

The genes are TRBV30 and TRBJ1-5, with 11 bases lining up with TRBD1. J gave up 4 bases and V 3 bases, and 8 bases lay outside the gene matches. The CDR3 spans 16 residues. The germline V gene has CDR1 GTSNPN and CDR2 SVGIG (reference sequence). The CDR3 DNA is TGTGCCTGGAGATTGAGGGGACAGGGGGGGAATCAGCCCCAGCATTTT. It yields the protein CAWRLRGQGGNQPQHF.

The rearrangement uses TRBV9 and TRBJ2-1, with TRBD2 matching 12 bases. The CDR3 sequence is 15 residues long. V was clipped by 3 bases and J by 7 bases; unmatched bases: 5. CDR1 SGDLS and CDR2 YYNGEE come from the germline V gene. CDR3: CASSDLAGGGNEQFF. In nucleotides, the CDR3 is TGTGCCAGCAGCGATCTAGCGGGAGGGGGTAATGAGCAGTTCTTC. Based on the CDR3 plus reference TRBV9 and TRBJ2-1, the full variable domain is DSGVTQTPKHLITATGQRVTLRCSPRSGDLSVYWYQQSLDQGLQFLIQYYNGEERAKGNILERFSAQQFPDLHSELNLSSLELGDSALYFCASSDLAGGGNEQFFGPGTRLTVL.